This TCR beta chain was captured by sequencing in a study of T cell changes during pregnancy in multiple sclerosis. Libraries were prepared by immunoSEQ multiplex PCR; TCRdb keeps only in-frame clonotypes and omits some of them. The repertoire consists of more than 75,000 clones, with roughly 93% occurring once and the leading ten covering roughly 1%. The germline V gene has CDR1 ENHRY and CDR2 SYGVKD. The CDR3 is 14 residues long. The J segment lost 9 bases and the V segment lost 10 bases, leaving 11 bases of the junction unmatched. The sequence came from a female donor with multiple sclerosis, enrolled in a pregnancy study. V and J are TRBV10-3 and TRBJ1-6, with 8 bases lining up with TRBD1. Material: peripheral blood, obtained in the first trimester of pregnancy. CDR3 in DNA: TGTGCCAGTACCTCAGGGGGCTCGAGTTCACCCCTCCACTTT. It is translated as CASTSGGSSSPLHF.